This TCR beta chain was recorded in a study of T cells after yellow fever vaccination. MiXCR, run by TCRdb on the 5' RACE reads, gives a single entry per CDR3 protein. The sample includes 350,000 to 450,000 distinct CDR3 sequences, 15% to 20% of them seen just once. This clonotype was observed a few times. The CDR3 totals 12 residues. Germline CDR1 reads LGHDT; CDR2 reads YNNKEL (reference sequence). After removal of 6 bases from V and 9 bases from J, the junction contained 2 bases not matched to a gene. The sequence derives from a man between 18 and 29 years old who received the YFV17D yellow fever vaccine. Sequencing was performed on PBMCs, taken before the yellow fever booster vaccination. The V and J genes are TRBV3-1 and TRBJ1-6, with 7 bases fitting TRBD1. CDR3 in amino acids: CASRTGFSPLHF. Here the CDR3 DNA reads TGTGCCAGCAGGACAGGGTTTTCACCCCTCCACTTT.